The rows below give T cell receptor beta chains drawn from one sample of a study of cytomegalovirus exposure and HLA in healthy donors. Data came from immunoSEQ multiplex PCR; TCRdb stores just in-frame clones and leaves some out. This sample yields approximately 160,000 clones, of which roughly 95% are seen a single time; around 0.9% belongs to the top ten. Material: PBMCs. Source of these receptors: a woman aged 18-30 years in good health and CMV-seronegative. Both conserved end residues are part of each CDR3. The D gene is left open where the match is weak.

j_gene	v_gene	d_gene	CDR3nt	CDR3aa
TRBJ2-5	TRBV2	TRBD2	TGTGCCAGCAGGGGACTAGCAGATACTCAGTACTTC	CASRGLADTQYF
TRBJ2-1	TRBV7-9	.	TGTGCCAGCAGCCCTACTTGGGGCAGATACAATGAGCAGTTCTTC	CASSPTWGRYNEQFF
TRBJ2-7	TRBV11-2	TRBD1	TGTGCCAGCAGCCTCACAGGGGCATCCTACGAGCAGTACTTC	CASSLTGASYEQYF
TRBJ2-1	TRBV6-5	TRBD2	TGTGCCAGCAGTTACTCGGGAGCGGGGGGGCCCTATGAGCAGTTCTTC	CASSYSGAGGPYEQFF
TRBJ2-7	TRBV19	TRBD2	TGTGCCAGTAGTCAGACTAGCGGCCTTTACGAGCAGTACTTC	CASSQTSGLYEQYF
TRBJ2-1	TRBV5-5	.	TGTGCCAGCAGCACCACTAGCTATGAGCAGTTCTTC	CASSTTSYEQFF
TRBJ1-2	TRBV18	.	TGTGCCAGCTCACCAAGCCTACAGGGCTTAAATGGCTACACCTTC	CASSPSLQGLNGYTF
TRBJ1-1	TRBV9	.	TGTGCCAGCAGCGTTGGGGGCTCCAGAAGAACTGAAGCTTTCTTT	CASSVGGSRRTEAFF
TRBJ1-6	TRBV6-5	TRBD1	TGTGCCACCAGGGGGGGGGCTTCACCCCTCCACTTT	CATRGGASPLHF
TRBJ1-5	TRBV27	.	TGTGCCAGCAGTTTACCAGGGGATGGGCAGCCCCAGCATTTT	CASSLPGDGQPQHF
TRBJ1-2	TRBV27	.	TGTGCCAGCAGTTTCTCGGACACCTATGGCTACACCTTC	CASSFSDTYGYTF
TRBJ2-7	TRBV15	TRBD1	TGTGCTACCAGCAGAGGTGGGACAGGGGGCTACGAGCAGTACTTC	CATSRGGTGGYEQYF
TRBJ1-1	TRBV5-1	TRBD1	TGCGCCAGCAGCTTTACAGGGGGGTACACTGAAGCTTTCTTT	CASSFTGGYTEAFF
TRBJ1-6	TRBV5-4	TRBD1	TGTGCCAGCAGCCAACCTGGGACAGGGTCGGTTTCACCCCTCCACTTT	CASSQPGTGSVSPLHF
TRBJ2-5	TRBV6-1	.	TGTGCCAGCAGTGAGGGTAACCCTTGGCGGGAGACCCAGTACTTC	CASSEGNPWRETQYF
TRBJ2-7	TRBV13	TRBD2	TGTGCCAGCAGCTCACGGACTAGCGGCATCTACGAGCAGTACTTC	CASSSRTSGIYEQYF
TRBJ2-5	TRBV6-6	TRBD2	TGTGCCAGCACGTATAGCGGGTCCACGCCTAGGACCCAGTACTTC	CASTYSGSTPRTQYF
TRBJ2-7	TRBV5-4	TRBD1	TGTGCCAGCAGCCCAGGACAGGGGGAGATGTACGAGCAGTACTTC	CASSPGQGEMYEQYF
TRBJ2-5	TRBV7-3	.	TGTGCCAGCAGCTTATCCGGGGAAGAGACCCAGTACTTC	CASSLSGEETQYF
TRBJ2-7	TRBV27	TRBD1	TGTGCCAGCAGAAGGACAGGGGCCCTCTACGAGCAGTACTTC	CASRRTGALYEQYF
TRBJ1-2	TRBV7-2	TRBD1	TGTGCCAGCAGCCCCGGGACAGGGGCTGCCTATGGCTACACCTTC	CASSPGTGAAYGYTF
TRBJ1-2	TRBV15	.	TGTGCCACCAGCGGGGCTATTCCCTCCGGCTACACCTTC	CATSGAIPSGYTF
TRBJ1-1	TRBV29-1	.	TGCAGCGTTGAATCCCTGGGGCGCACTGAAGCTTTCTTT	CSVESLGRTEAFF
TRBJ2-3	TRBV13	TRBD2	TGTGCCAGCAGCTCCCCTGGACTAGCGGGGGGGCGAGATACGCAGTATTTT	CASSSPGLAGGRDTQYF
TRBJ2-2	TRBV13	.	TGTGCCAGCAGCATCATACAGCCCGGGGAGCTGTTTTTT	CASSIIQPGELFF
TRBJ1-1	TRBV9	.	TGTGCCAGCAGCGTAGGGAGGGGCACTGAAGCTTTCTTT	CASSVGRGTEAFF
TRBJ2-7	TRBV18	TRBD2	TGTGCCAGCTCACCACTTGGCGGGGGTAGTTACGAGCAGTACTTC	CASSPLGGGSYEQYF
TRBJ2-5	TRBV5-6	TRBD2	TGTGCCAGCAGCCGCTGGGGGACTAGCGGACCACAGGCAACCCAGTACTTC	CASSRWGTSGPQATQYF
TRBJ1-1	TRBV7-3	TRBD1	TGTGCCAGCCAGGGGGCGGCTGAAGCTTTCTTT	CASQGAAEAFF
TRBJ1-6	TRBV4-2	TRBD1	TGTGCCAGCAGCCAAAGGACAGGGAATTCACCCCTCCACTTT	CASSQRTGNSPLHF